The 22 T cell receptor beta chains below come from one sample, sequenced in a study of T cell responses to AZD1222 COVID-19 vaccine (dated by TCRdb to the early 2020s). Per the publication, the time point label means: sample from adult after SARS-CoV-2 infection, after symptom onset. The method behind the library was the immunoSEQ multiplex PCR assay. TCRdb mirrors the immuneACCESS table, restricted to in-frame sequences. Some clones are absent from its copies; in checked studies, under half trace to an unresolved V gene, and the reason for the others is unknown. This sample holds about 150,000 clones; around nine tenths were observed only once. The biggest ten clones account for more than 6.5% of the sample. The specimen was peripheral blood, collected after recovery from COVID-19. Receptors were obtained from an adult who had recovered from COVID-19.

This chain joins TRBV7-9 and TRBJ2-7; TRBD2 matches 12 bases. This CDR3 is 16 amino acids long. The V gene end was trimmed by 5 bases and the J gene end by 5 bases; junction bases not matched to a gene: 10. CDR1 is SEHNR, CDR2 FQNEAQ, per germline (reference sequence). This chain's CDR3 is CASSLNLAGGPHEQYF. The CDR3 bases are TGTGCCAGCAGCCTAAATCTAGCGGGAGGGCCTCACGAGCAGTACTTC. Full variable domain (rest looked up from reference TRBV7-9 and TRBJ2-7): DTGVSQNPRHKITKRGQNVTFRCDPISEHNRLYWYRQTLGQGPEFLTYFQNEAQLEKSRLLSDRFSAERPKGSFSTLEIQRTEQGDSAMYLCASSLNLAGGPHEQYFGPGTRLTVT.

This clone appeared a single time. This rearrangement joins TRBV18 to TRBJ1-5; 8 positions match TRBD1. CDR1 and CDR2 (germline): KGHSH, LQKENI. After removal of 4 bases from V and 4 bases from J, the junction contained 6 bases not matched to a gene. This CDR3 has 15 amino acids. The CDR3 here is CASSLSRQGNQPQHF. The DNA for the CDR3 is TGTGCCAGCTCACTTTCGAGACAGGGGAATCAGCCCCAGCATTTT.

The chain combines TRBV5-4 with TRBJ2-3; D unclear. Looked up from germline, CDR1 is SGHNT and CDR2 is YYREEE (reference sequence). Trimming shortened V by 1 base and J by 0 bases, and 9 bases separated the two germline ends. The CDR3 runs 15 residues. CDR3 loop: CASSLQAASTDTQYF. CDR3 bases: TGTGCCAGCAGCTTGCAGGCAGCCAGCACAGATACGCAGTATTTT.

In this sample, this clone turned up once. The rearrangement uses TRBV2 and TRBJ1-6, with D perhaps TRBD1 (5 bases). Trimming pared 4 bases from V and 3 bases from J, leaving 10 bases between. The germline gives CDR1 SNHLY, CDR2 FYNNEI. This CDR3 has 15 amino acids. In DNA, the CDR3 is TGTGCCAGCAGTGGACGACAGATCTATAATTCACCCCTCCACTTT. Amino acid sequence: CASSGRQIYNSPLHF.

V is TRBV18 and J is TRBJ1-2; TRBD1 is a possible D gene (5 bases). Trimming took off 3 bases at V and 4 bases at J, with 15 bases between the two ends. The CDR3 extends over 15 amino acids. Looked up from germline, CDR1 is KGHSH and CDR2 is LQKENI. The CDR3 sequence is CASSPHPTASYGYTF. In DNA form, the CDR3 reads TGTGCCAGCTCACCCCACCCGACAGCTTCCTATGGCTACACCTTC.

The chain employs TRBV7-9 and TRBJ1-5, with D tentatively TRBD1 (5 bases). Germline V lookup: CDR1 SEHNR, CDR2 FQNEAQ (reference sequence). This CDR3 has 13 amino acids. The ends were cut back, 5 bases at V and 8 bases at J, with 13 bases in the middle. The CDR3 bases are TGTGCCAGCAGCGCCCAGGGTGGTAAGCCCCAGCATTTT. Translation gives CASSAQGGKPQHF.

V is TRBV19 and J is TRBJ1-5; D is unclear. V shed 4 bases and J shed 3 bases, with 7 bases lying between them. The CDR3 loop spans 13 amino acids. Germline V gene data show CDR1 as LNHDA and CDR2 as SQIVND (reference sequence). CDR3 DNA sequence: TGTGCCAGTAGTAGGCAGATCAATCAGCCCCAGCATTTT. Its protein is CASSRQINQPQHF.

This chain links TRBV28 with TRBJ1-2; TRBD1 matches at 7 bases. This CDR3 region has 15 residues. Germline loops: CDR1 MDHEN, CDR2 SYDVKM. Trimming at V came to 7 bases and at J to 4 bases, leaving 12 bases not matched to a gene. DNA of the CDR3: TGTGCCAGCACTCTTTCGCCGGACAGGTCCTATGGCTACACCTTC. Its protein is CASTLSPDRSYGYTF.

The rearrangement links TRBV5-1 to TRBJ2-3; 8 bases are shared with TRBD1. The CDR3 sequence is 13 residues long. V lost 7 bases, J lost 5 bases, and 6 bases stayed unmatched. Germline-derived CDR1 and CDR2 are SGHRS and YFSETQ. The CDR3 nucleotides are TGCGCCAGCTCGGGACAGGTGGGAGATACGCAGTATTTT. As protein: CASSGQVGDTQYF.

The chain carries TRBV5-6 and TRBJ1-2; no clear D. V shed 4 bases and J shed 2 bases, with 21 bases lying between them. CDR1 and CDR2 from the germline V gene are SGHDT and YYEEEE. The CDR3 spans 17 residues. CDR3: CASSLEPSPATNYGYTF. CDR3 in DNA: TGTGCCAGCAGCCTGGAACCGAGCCCAGCGACGAACTATGGCTACACCTTC. Full variable domain (missing parts from reference TRBV5-6 and TRBJ1-2): DAGVTQSPTHLIKTRGQQVTLRCSPKSGHDTVSWYQQALGQGPQFIFQYYEEEERQRGNFPDRFSGHQFPNYSSELNVNALLLGDSALYLCASSLEPSPATNYGYTFGSGTRLTVV.

V usage is TRBV7-9 and J usage is TRBJ2-7, with TRBD1 matching 9 bases. This CDR3 is built from 15 residues. The germline V gene encodes CDR1 SEHNR and CDR2 FQNEAQ (reference sequence). Trimming took 4 bases from V and 0 from J; bases not matched to a gene: 4. This CDR3 is CASSSDRGYSYEQYF. DNA for the CDR3: TGTGCCAGCAGCTCAGACAGGGGGTACTCCTACGAGCAGTACTTC.

Only a few counts were recorded for this clone. DNA of the CDR3: TGTGCCAGCAGTCGGGACAGGGGTGGAGGACAGCCCCAGCATTTT. Its translation: CASSRDRGGGQPQHF. The chain uses TRBV28 and TRBJ1-5; 10 bases are shared with TRBD1. After removal of 5 bases from V and 7 bases from J, the junction contained 8 bases not matched to a gene. The CDR3 runs 15 residues. CDR1 and CDR2 (germline): MDHEN, SYDVKM.

V is TRBV7-2 and J is TRBJ2-1; D ambiguous. Germline values: CDR1 SGHTA, CDR2 FQGNSA. V was cut by 0 bases and J by 4 bases, with 10 bases left in between. The CDR3 runs to 15 residues. The CDR3 DNA follows: TGTGCCAGCAGCTTAGCAGGTGGCCATTACAATGAGCAGTTCTTC. This sequence encodes CASSLAGGHYNEQFF.

The chain couples TRBV29-1 to TRBJ2-7, with 10 bases identical to TRBD1. J lost 5 bases, V lost 6 bases, and 13 bases had no gene match. The CDR3 contains 15 residues. Looked up from germline, CDR1 is SQVTM and CDR2 is ANQGSEA. CDR3: CSVINTGTGAHEQYF. The DNA of the CDR3 is TGCAGCGTGATTAATACCGGGACAGGGGCCCACGAGCAGTACTTC.

CDR3 coding DNA: TGTGCCAGCAGCTTAGTTAGCGGAGAGACCCAGTACTTC. This codes for CASSLVSGETQYF. The chain has TRBV7-3 and TRBJ2-5; the D gene is possibly TRBD2 (6 bases). The CDR3 has 13 amino acids. Deletions cut 2 bases from V and 4 bases from J, with 8 bases between. Germline V gene sequence: CDR1 SGHTA, CDR2 FQGTGA. Variable domain in full (rest from reference TRBV7-3 and TRBJ2-5): GAGVSQTPSNKVTEKGKYVELRCDPISGHTALYWYRQSLGQGPEFLIYFQGTGAADDSGLPNDRFFAVRPEGSVSTLKIQRTERGDSAVYLCASSLVSGETQYFGPGTRLLVL.

V is TRBV19 and J is TRBJ1-5; 8 nucleotides line up with TRBD1. With V trimmed by 7 bases and J by 2 bases, 4 bases remained unmatched. The germline V gene has CDR1 LNHDA and CDR2 SQIVND (reference sequence). The CDR3 extends over 14 amino acids. The CDR3 DNA is TGTGCCAGTACCTCGGGACAGGGCAATCAGCCCCAGCATTTT. Encoded protein: CASTSGQGNQPQHF.

This clone was seen at least ten times. V and J are TRBV7-9 and TRBJ1-3, with D perhaps TRBD1 (6 bases). Trimming cost V 8 bases and J 4 bases, with 15 bases left between them. Germline V gives CDR1 SEHNR, CDR2 FQNEAQ (reference sequence). The CDR3 consists of 14 residues. Written as DNA, the CDR3 is TGTGCCAGCTTAACACCCGGGGGCGGAAACACCATATATTTT. Residues: CASLTPGGGNTIYF.

J is TRBJ1-2 and V is TRBV7-9; 7 bases agree with TRBD1. The CDR3 has 14 amino acids. Trimming cost V 5 bases and J 8 bases; bases outside gene matches: 11. CDR1 and CDR2 from the germline V gene are SEHNR and FQNEAQ (reference sequence). The CDR3 reads CASSQMTGPGGYTF. The CDR3 bases are TGTGCCAGCAGCCAGATGACAGGGCCTGGCGGCTACACCTTC.

The chain employs TRBV5-4 and TRBJ2-1, with D unresolved. CDR3 length: 17 amino acids. V was pared by 4 bases and J by 0 bases, with 17 bases between. Germline V gives CDR1 SGHNT, CDR2 YYREEE (reference sequence). This chain's CDR3 is CASSNLIRTVSYNEQFF. The CDR3, as DNA: TGTGCCAGCAGCAATCTAATTCGTACCGTCTCCTACAATGAGCAGTTCTTC.

This rearrangement joins TRBV7-3 to TRBJ2-7; D is perhaps TRBD1 (5 bases). Germline V gives CDR1 SGHTA, CDR2 FQGTGA. The V and J ends lost 5 bases and 0 bases respectively, with 8 bases between them. The CDR3 totals 13 residues. The CDR3 DNA reads as TGTGCCAGCAGCCGAGACAGCTCCTACGAGCAGTACTTC. This sequence encodes CASSRDSSYEQYF.

The count of this clone is one. V gene TRBV27 combines with J gene TRBJ2-7, with 8 bases aligning to TRBD2. The CDR3 spans 15 residues. Trimming cost V 2 bases and J 6 bases; bases outside gene matches: 9. The V gene's germline CDR1 is MNHEY and CDR2 SMNVEV (reference sequence). For the CDR3, the DNA is TGTGCCAGCAGTTTAGTCGGGACTAGGGGGGGCGAGCAGTACTTC. Translation gives CASSLVGTRGGEQYF.

J is TRBJ1-2 and V is TRBV6-5; D gene unclear. The CDR3 runs to 13 residues. Trimming removed 6 bases from V and 1 base from J, with 9 bases in between. The V gene's germline CDR1 is MNHEY and CDR2 SVGAGI. The CDR3 here is CASSSTFNYGYTF. In DNA, the CDR3 is TGTGCCAGCAGCTCGACGTTTAACTATGGCTACACCTTC.